This TCR beta chain was sequenced in a study of shared clonotypes between healthy human individuals. Overall study findings and caveats: The study sampled only blood, and tissue repertoires likely differ.

J lost 2 bases, V lost 0 bases, and 14 bases had no gene match. Germline CDR1 and CDR2: ENHRY and SYGVKD. This CDR3 has 20 residues. Comment on this clone: Its antigen is unidentified.

The table came from immunoSEQ multiplex PCR; TCRdb's copy has only in-frame clones and leaves some out. The sample yields 1.6 million or so clones, less than 99% seen once. The chain links TRBV10-3 to TRBJ1-4; TRBD1 agrees at 8 bases. The sequenced material came from naive CD4+ T cells sorted from blood. Indicated subset: CD45RA+ positively selected. The sequence derives from a man aged 25 to 40 in good health. The DNA of the CDR3 is TGTGCCATCAGTGAGTCCCCGGGGAGAGGACAGGGTGCGACTAATGAAAAACTGTTTTTT. As protein: CAISESPGRGQGATNEKLFF.